Listed here are 9 T cell receptor beta chains from one sample, sequenced in a study of graft-versus-host responses after intestinal transplantation. The antigens of these receptors remain unknown. Repertoires were generated with immunoSEQ multiplex PCR, while TCRdb's copy carries only in-frame clones and drops some. The sample gives 85,000 to 90,000 clones, 80% to 95% of which show up once; about 0.3% is in the top ten. The material sequenced was unstimulated CD4+ T cells sorted from spleen or lymph node cells, taken before intestinal transplant. The receptors stem from a human donor who received an intestinal transplant.

This chain joins TRBV15 and TRBJ1-1, with 8 bases identical to TRBD1. There are 15 residues in the CDR3. Germline trimming cut 0 bases from V and 6 bases from J; bases unmatched to any gene: 6. Germline CDR1 and CDR2: LNHNV and YYDKDF (reference sequence). For the CDR3, the DNA is TGTGCCACCAGCAGAGATAGGACAGGGAGCTCTGAAGCTTTCTTT. Encoded protein: CATSRDRTGSSEAFF.

This rearrangement joins TRBV2 to TRBJ2-4; 9 bases align to TRBD1. J lost 3 bases, V lost 6 bases, and 12 bases had no gene match. The length of the CDR3 is 17 residues. Germline V gene data show CDR1 as SNHLY and CDR2 as FYNNEI. The CDR3 DNA reads as TGTGCCAGCAGCAGTTATACAGGGGGCTCGTACAAAAACATTCAGTACTTC. It is translated as CASSSYTGGSYKNIQYF.

The CDR3 spells CASSLVQGAGQPQHF. In DNA, the CDR3 is TGTGCCAGCAGCTTAGTTCAGGGGGCGGGACAGCCCCAGCATTTT. The chain is built from TRBV7-2 and TRBJ1-5, with 8 bases aligning to TRBD1. Germline V gives CDR1 SGHTA, CDR2 FQGNSA. The CDR3 length is 15 residues. V was clipped by 1 base and J by 7 bases; unmatched bases: 6.

The chain joins TRBV28 to TRBJ2-2; D unresolved. The germline V gene has CDR1 MDHEN and CDR2 SYDVKM. The V gene lost 5 bases and the J gene lost 4 bases, with 14 bases spanning the gap. This CDR3 contains 15 residues. The CDR3 coding sequence is TGTGCCAGCAGTCTGGCTGGCTTAGGCACCGGGGAGCTGTTTTTT. It is translated as CASSLAGLGTGELFF.

The chain is built from TRBV28 and TRBJ1-5; D ambiguous. V gave up 6 bases and J gave up 0 bases, with 18 bases separating them. This CDR3 contains 17 residues. Germline V CDR1 and CDR2: MDHEN, SYDVKM. The CDR3 here is CASSRDQRVYSNQPQHF. The DNA of the CDR3 is TGTGCCAGCAGCCGGGATCAAAGAGTCTATAGCAATCAGCCCCAGCATTTT.

The CDR3 reads CASSLLRDSRFFETQYF. The CDR3 nucleotides read TGTGCCAGCAGCTTGTTGAGGGACAGCAGGTTTTTCGAGACCCAGTACTTC. This chain uses TRBV5-8 with TRBJ2-5, with 7 bases fitting TRBD1. This CDR3 comprises 17 residues. The V and J ends lost 1 base and 5 bases, in that order; junction bases with no gene match: 14. The germline V gene encodes CDR1 SGHTS and CDR2 YDEGEE.

The chain has TRBV5-4 and TRBJ1-1; D is perhaps TRBD1 (5 bases). The germline V gene has CDR1 SGHNT and CDR2 YYREEE (reference sequence). This CDR3 is built from 14 residues. Trimming removed 1 base from V and 6 bases from J, with 13 bases in between. The CDR3 DNA follows: TGTGCCAGCAGCTTGACTACCGAGGGACCTGAAGCTTTCTTT. This encodes CASSLTTEGPEAFF.

Written as DNA, the CDR3 is TGCGCCAGCAGTCCCGACTCCGCACCCTACGAGCAGTACTTC. Its protein product is CASSPDSAPYEQYF. This sequence joins TRBV5-1 and TRBJ2-7; no definite D call. Germline loops: CDR1 SGHRS, CDR2 YFSETQ. The CDR3 is 14 amino acids. The V end lost 5 bases, the J end lost 2 bases, and 14 bases lay between the germline ends.

V gene TRBV28 combines with J gene TRBJ2-1; no reliable D call. The CDR3 has 14 amino acids. Trimming took 2 bases from V and 1 from J, leaving 6 bases between them. CDR1 and CDR2 (germline): MDHEN, SYDVKM. The DNA for the CDR3 is TGTGCCAGCAGTTTAGTGGGATCCTACAATGAGCAGTTCTTC. Its translation is CASSLVGSYNEQFF.